This T cell receptor (beta chain) was documented in a study of blood T cell repertoires in COVID-19. Study in general: Spain, Italy and the United States supplied samples that represented acute and convalescent COVID-19.

Germline V gene sequence: CDR1 SQVTM, CDR2 ANQGSEA. V lost 5 bases, J lost 5 bases, and 9 bases stayed unmatched. The CDR3 runs to 13 residues. Some clones are missing from TCRdb's copy, which holds only in-frame ones; the method was immunoSEQ multiplex PCR. The sample includes about 190,000 clones, 65% to 80% of them seen just once. The chain combines TRBV29-1 with TRBJ2-7, with 7 bases identical to TRBD1. Sequencing input: peripheral blood. The sequence was obtained from a woman aged 45 to 65 with acute or convalescent COVID-19. The CDR3 DNA reads TGCAGCGTTACGCCCGGGACAGACCACGAGCAGTACTTC. This codes for CSVTPGTDHEQYF.